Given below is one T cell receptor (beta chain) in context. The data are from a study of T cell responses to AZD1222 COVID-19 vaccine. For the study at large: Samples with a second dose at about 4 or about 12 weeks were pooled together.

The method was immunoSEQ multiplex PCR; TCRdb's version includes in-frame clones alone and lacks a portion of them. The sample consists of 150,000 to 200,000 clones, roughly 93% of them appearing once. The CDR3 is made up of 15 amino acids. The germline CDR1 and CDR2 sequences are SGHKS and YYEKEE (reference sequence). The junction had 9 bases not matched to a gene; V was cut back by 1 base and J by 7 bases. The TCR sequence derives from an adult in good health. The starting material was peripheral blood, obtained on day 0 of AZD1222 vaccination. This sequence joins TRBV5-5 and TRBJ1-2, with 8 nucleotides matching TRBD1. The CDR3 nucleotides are TGTGCCAGCAGCTTGAGCCCAGGGGGCCATGGTGGCTACACCTTC. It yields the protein CASSLSPGGHGGYTF. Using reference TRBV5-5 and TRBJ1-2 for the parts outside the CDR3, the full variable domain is DAGVTQSPTHLIKTRGQQVTLRCSPISGHKSVSWYQQVLGQGPQFIFQYYEKEERGRGNFPDRFSARQFPNYSSELNVNALLLGDSALYLCASSLSPGGHGGYTFGSGTRLTVV.